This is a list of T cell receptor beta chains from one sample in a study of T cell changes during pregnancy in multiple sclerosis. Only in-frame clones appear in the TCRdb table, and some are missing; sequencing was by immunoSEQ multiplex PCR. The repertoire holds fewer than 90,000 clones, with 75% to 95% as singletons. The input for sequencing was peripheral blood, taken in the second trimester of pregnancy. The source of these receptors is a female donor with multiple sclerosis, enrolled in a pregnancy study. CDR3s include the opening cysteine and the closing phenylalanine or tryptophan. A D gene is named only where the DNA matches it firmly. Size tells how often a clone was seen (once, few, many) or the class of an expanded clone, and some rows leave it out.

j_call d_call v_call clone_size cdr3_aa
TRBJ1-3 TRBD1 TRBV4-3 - CASSHMDRDGNTIYF
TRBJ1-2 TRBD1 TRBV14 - CASSQRDRPTYGYTF
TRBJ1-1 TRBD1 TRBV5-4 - CASSLWTGPSMNTEAFF
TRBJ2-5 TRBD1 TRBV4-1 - CASSDLGTGAPGTQYF
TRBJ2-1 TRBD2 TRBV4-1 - CASSLPGLASNEQFF
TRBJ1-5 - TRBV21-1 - CASRHPRGIYSNQPQHF
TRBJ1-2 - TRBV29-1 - CSTGFGGYTF
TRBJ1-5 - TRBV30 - CAWSKGGNQPQHF
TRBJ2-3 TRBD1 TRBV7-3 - CASSPEVFGTGPTDTQYF
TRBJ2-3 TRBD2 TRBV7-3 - CASSPTSGAGTDTQYF
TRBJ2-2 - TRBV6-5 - CASSPPSIGGELFF
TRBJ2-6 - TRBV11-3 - CASSLVGQDGSGANVLTF
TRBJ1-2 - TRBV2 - CASSEQGGTFRYTF
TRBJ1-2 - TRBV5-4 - CASSRAGYGGYTF
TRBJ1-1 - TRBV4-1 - CASSQDISSEAFF
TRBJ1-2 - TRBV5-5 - CASIRDLQVYGCTF
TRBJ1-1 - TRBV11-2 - CASRTLRGRTNTEAFF
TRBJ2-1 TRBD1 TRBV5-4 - CASSLDGTGGLTNEQFF
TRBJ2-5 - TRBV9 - CASSVGRTVQETQYF
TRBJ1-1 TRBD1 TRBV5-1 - CASSLLGQGPRFAEAFF
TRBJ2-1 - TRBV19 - CASSIGIGGSYNEQFF
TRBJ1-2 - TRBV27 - CASSLRGNYGYTF
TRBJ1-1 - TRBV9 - CASSVDRNTEAFF
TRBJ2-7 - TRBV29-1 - CSVVGAGGPYEQYF
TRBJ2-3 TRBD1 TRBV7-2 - CASTPTGLTDTQYF
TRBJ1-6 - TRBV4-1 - CASSQVRGSYNSPLHF
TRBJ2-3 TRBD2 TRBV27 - CASSLGLATDTQYF
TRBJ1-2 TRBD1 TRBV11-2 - CASSLGTGPGYTF
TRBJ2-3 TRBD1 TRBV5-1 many CASSQDRVPDTQYF
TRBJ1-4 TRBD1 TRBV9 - CASSATGGFEKLFF
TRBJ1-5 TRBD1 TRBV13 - CASTSGGANQPQHF
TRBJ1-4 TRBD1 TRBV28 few CASKSGQGGEKLFF
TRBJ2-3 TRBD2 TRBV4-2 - CASSQIGRGAPTDTQYF
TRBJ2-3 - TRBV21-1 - CASSKGAQGADTQYF
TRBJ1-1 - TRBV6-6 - CASSLPAGNTEAFF
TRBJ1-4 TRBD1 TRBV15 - CATSSGTATNEKLFF
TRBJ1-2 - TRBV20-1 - CSANYLSGDTF
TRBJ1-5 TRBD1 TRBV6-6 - CASSYGDRGHQPQHF
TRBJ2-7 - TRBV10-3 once CAISVKQASYEQYF
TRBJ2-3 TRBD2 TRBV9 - CASSVSGGTTDTQYF
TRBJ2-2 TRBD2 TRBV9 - CASTPGGGNTGELFF
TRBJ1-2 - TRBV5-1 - CASSLRRVANYGYTF
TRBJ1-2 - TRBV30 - CAWASGIEGYTF
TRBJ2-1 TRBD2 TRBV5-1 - CASSTTSGGVSRSSYNEQFF
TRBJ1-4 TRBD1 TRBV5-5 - CASSLEGQGVEKLFF
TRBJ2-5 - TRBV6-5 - CASSYFPGGQQETQYF
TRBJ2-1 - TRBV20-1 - CSARDRGEQFF
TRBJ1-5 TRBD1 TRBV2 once CASSVGPDREGQPQHF
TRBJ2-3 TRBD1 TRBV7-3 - CASRGPSQGALTDTQYF
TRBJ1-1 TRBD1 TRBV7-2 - CASSLRQGAGTEAFF
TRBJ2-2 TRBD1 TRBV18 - CASSPRQGDTGELFF
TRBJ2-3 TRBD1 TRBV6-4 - CASRAQGAHTDTQYF
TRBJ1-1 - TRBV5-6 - CASSLGTLNTEAFF
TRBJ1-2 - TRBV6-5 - CASRRGISYGYTF
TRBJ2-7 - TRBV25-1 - CASSDYTGEQYF
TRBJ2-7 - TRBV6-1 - CASSRTASYEQYF
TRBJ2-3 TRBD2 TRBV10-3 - CAIRTGTSGGDTQYF
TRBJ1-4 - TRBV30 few CAWSVMGQGIEKLFF